The sequence of this T cell receptor (beta chain) was determined in a study of cytomegalovirus exposure and HLA in healthy donors. Assay: immunoSEQ multiplex PCR; the TCRdb copy retains only in-frame clones and omits some. The data hold some 74,000 clones, with approximately 93% observed a single time. V was clipped by 4 bases and J by 5 bases; unmatched bases: 7. CDR3 length equals 15 residues. CDR1 and CDR2 from the germline V gene are LNHDA and SQIVND (reference sequence). The sequenced material came from PBMCs. This sequence was found in a woman in her 30s in good health and CMV-seronegative. J is TRBJ1-1 and V is TRBV19; 10 nucleotides agree with TRBD1. The CDR3: CASSKVDRGRTEAFF. The CDR3 DNA is TGTGCCAGTAGTAAGGTGGACAGGGGGAGAACTGAAGCTTTCTTT. Drawing the rest from reference TRBV19 and TRBJ1-1, the complete variable domain is DGGITQSPKYLFRKEGQNVTLSCEQNLNHDAMYWYRQDPGQGLRLIYYSQIVNDFQKGDIAEGYSVSREKKESFPLTVTSAQKNPTAFYLCASSKVDRGRTEAFFGQGTRLTVV.